This T cell receptor beta chain was observed in a study of T-cell reconstitution after alpha-beta-depleted transplantation in children. Findings and caveats of the study: By about two months after transplant, alpha-beta T cells reportedly arose from several hundred graft clones that had expanded.

This clonotype came up many times. Its antigen is not identified. TCRbeta library preparation incorporated unique molecular identifiers. Each CDR3 protein gets one entry after TCRdb re-called the PCR reads with MiXCR. The sample shows 700,000 to 950,000 distinct CDR3 sequences, about 16% of them seen only once. The V end was cut by 3 bases, the J end by 0 bases, with 9 bases between. This CDR3 has 14 amino acids. In germline, CDR1 is MNHEY, CDR2 SVGAGI. Material: PBMCs, mostly from graft donor cells, obtained 360 days after TCRalphabeta/CD19-depleted stem cell transplant. The chain carries TRBV6-5 and TRBJ2-7; D not resolved. The sequence came from a male patient younger than 18 who had a stem cell transplant for acute lymphoblastic leukemia, so the T cells may come from the graft donor. This CDR3 is CASSYSPRSYEQYF. The DNA for the CDR3 is TGTGCCAGCAGTTATTCCCCCCGCTCCTACGAGCAGTACTTC.